The source of this T cell receptor beta chain is a study of PD-1 blockade in classical Hodgkin lymphoma. Study outcomes and limitations: Those patients who began receiving nivolumab less than 1 year after ASCT had lower diversity, and they were excluded. Complete responders started with a diversity level that resembled newly diagnosed patients at baseline. By C4D1, diversity of CD4+ TCRs had risen significantly, whereas that of CD8+ TCRs had not. Newly diagnosed patients reportedly had lower baseline TCR diversity than healthy donors.

Time point: cycle 4 day 1 (C4D1), after five to seven weeks of nivolumab. Each patient's relapse followed autologous stem cell transplantation, and brentuximab vedotin exposure varied. This clone showed up just once. Its antigen is currently unknown. Method: immunoSEQ multiplex PCR; TCRdb's copy keeps in-frame clones and lacks some. The sample consists of around 45,000 clones, about three quarters of them appearing once. The clonotype was recovered from a human donor with classical Hodgkin lymphoma. The specimen was peripheral blood mononuclear cells (PBMCs), collected before the fourth cycle of nivolumab.

This chain's CDR3 is CASSARQAYNEQFF. Here the CDR3 DNA reads TGTGCCAGCAGTGCCAGGCAGGCCTACAATGAGCAGTTCTTC. The chain employs TRBV2 and TRBJ2-1; D not certain. This CDR3 is 14 amino acids long. V lost 4 bases to trimming and J lost 2 bases, with 9 bases between them. Germline CDR1 is SNHLY and CDR2 is FYNNEI. The full variable domain, in which reference TRBV2 and TRBJ2-1 provide the parts outside the CDR3, is EPEVTQTPSHQVTQMGQEVILRCVPISNHLYFYWYRQILGQKVEFLVSFYNNEISEKSEIFDDQFSVERPDGSNFTLKIRSTKLEDSAMYFCASSARQAYNEQFFGPGTRLTVL.